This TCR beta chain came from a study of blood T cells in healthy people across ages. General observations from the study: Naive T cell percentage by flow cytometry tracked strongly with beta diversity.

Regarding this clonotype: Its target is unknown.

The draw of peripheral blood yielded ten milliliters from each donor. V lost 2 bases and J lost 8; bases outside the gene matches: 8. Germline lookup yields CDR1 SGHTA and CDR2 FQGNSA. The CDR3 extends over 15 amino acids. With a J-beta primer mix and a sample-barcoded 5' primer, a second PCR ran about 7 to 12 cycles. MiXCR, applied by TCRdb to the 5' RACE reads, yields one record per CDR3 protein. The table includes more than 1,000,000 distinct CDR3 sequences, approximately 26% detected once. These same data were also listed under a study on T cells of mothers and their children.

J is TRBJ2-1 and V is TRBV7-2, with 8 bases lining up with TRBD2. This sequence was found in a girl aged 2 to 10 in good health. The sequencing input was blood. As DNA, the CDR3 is TGTGCCAGCAGCTTACACAGCGGGACTAGTTATGAGCAGTTCTTC. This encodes CASSLHSGTSYEQFF. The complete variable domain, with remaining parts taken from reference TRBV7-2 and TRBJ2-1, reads GAGVSQSPSNKVTEKGKDVELRCDPISGHTALYWYRQSLGQGLEFLIYFQGNSAPDKSGLPSDRFSAERTGGSVSTLTIQRTQQEDSAVYLCASSLHSGTSYEQFFGPGTRLTVL.